The 10 T cell receptor beta chains presented below share a single source sample, sequenced in a study of shared clonotypes between healthy human individuals. Using immunoSEQ multiplex PCR, the repertoire was profiled, and TCRdb retains in-frame clones only, with some absent. The table records 2 million or so clones, 85% to 95% of them present only once. The sample taken for sequencing was naive CD4+ T cells sorted from blood. Specified subset: CD45RA+ positively selected. These TCRs come from a man in his late teens or twenties in good health.

V and J are TRBV15 and TRBJ2-2, with 12 bases matching TRBD1. Per the germline V gene, CDR1 is LNHNV and CDR2 is YYDKDF (reference sequence). This CDR3 contains 18 residues. With 5 bases clipped from V and 3 bases from J, the junction kept 10 bases outside the gene matches. Here the CDR3 DNA reads TGTGCCACCAGCGGGGAACGGGACAGGGGGCGCCACACCGGGGAGCTGTTTTTT. Amino acids: CATSGERDRGRHTGELFF.

Comments on this clone: Different DNA sequences within this sample yield the same CDR3. The genes are TRBV5-1 and TRBJ2-3; 8 bases line up with TRBD1. CDR1 is SGHRS and CDR2 is YFSETQ in the germline V gene. This CDR3 region has 14 residues. Trimming cost V 0 bases and J 5 bases; bases outside gene matches: 2. CDR3: CASSLGQGLDTQYF. CDR3 DNA: TGCGCCAGCAGCTTGGGACAGGGGTTAGATACGCAGTATTTT.

The V call is TRBV2, the J call TRBJ1-1; 7 nucleotides align to TRBD1. The CDR3 contains 12 residues. Looked up from germline, CDR1 is SNHLY and CDR2 is FYNNEI. The V segment lost 11 bases and the J segment 2 bases; nucleotides outside the gene matches: 5. The CDR3 here is CAGGTENTEAFF. CDR3 bases: TGTGCCGGGGGGACAGAAAACACTGAAGCTTTCTTT.

The chain couples TRBV6-1 to TRBJ2-7; D is tentatively TRBD1 or TRBD2 (6 bases each). Trimming pared 3 bases from V and 3 bases from J, leaving 15 bases between. The CDR3 runs 15 residues. CDR1 and CDR2 (germline): MNHNS, SASEGT. The CDR3 DNA sequence: TGTGCCAGCAGTGACCCCCCGGGGGCAGTCTACGAGCAGTACTTC. Amino acids: CASSDPPGAVYEQYF.

The J gene is TRBJ1-1, the V gene TRBV5-1; D call uncertain. The CDR3 is 14 amino acids. Trimming left V 4 bases short and J 3 bases short, with 13 bases between. Germline assignment: CDR1 SGHRS and CDR2 YFSETQ. CDR3 nucleotide sequence: TGCGCCAGCAGCCAACCAATAACGTACACTGAAGCTTTCTTT. Residues: CASSQPITYTEAFF. The full variable domain, in which reference TRBV5-1 and TRBJ1-1 provide the parts outside the CDR3, is KAGVTQTPRYLIKTRGQQVTLSCSPISGHRSVSWYQQTPGQGLQFLFEYFSETQRNKGNFPGRFSGRQFSNSRSEMNVSTLELGDSALYLCASSQPITYTEAFFGQGTRLTVV.

This clone was counted once. The CDR3 coding sequence is TGTGCCAGCAGCGGTAGCGGGAGCGGAGGGAATGAGCAGTTCTTC. This translates into CASSGSGSGGNEQFF. The chain recombines TRBV9 with TRBJ2-1; 9 bases match TRBD2. Germline values: CDR1 SGDLS, CDR2 YYNGEE. V dropped 3 bases and J dropped 7; count of bases not matched to a gene: 8. CDR3 length equals 15 residues.

A remark on this clone: This sample also contains other DNA sequences that code for the same CDR3. The gene calls are TRBV6-6 and TRBJ2-2; D may be TRBD2 (5 bases). Germline V gene data show CDR1 as MNHNY and CDR2 as SVGAGI (reference sequence). Trimming took 6 bases from V and 4 from J, leaving 6 bases between them. This CDR3 contains 12 residues. The CDR3 DNA reads as TGTGCCAGCAGCCGGGGCACCGGGGAGCTGTTTTTT. This codes for CASSRGTGELFF.

This clone was seen once. Within the sample, other DNA sequences also encode this same CDR3. The chain carries TRBV5-1 and TRBJ2-5; D is ambiguous. Trimming took off 4 bases at V and 1 base at J, with 5 bases between the two ends. This CDR3 contains 12 residues. Germline CDR1 and CDR2: SGHRS and YFSETQ. The CDR3 protein is CASSNPQETQYF. For the CDR3, the DNA is TGCGCCAGCAGCAATCCCCAAGAGACCCAGTACTTC.

The chain combines TRBV18 with TRBJ1-6, with D perhaps TRBD1 (5 bases). Trimming took off 4 bases at V and 10 bases at J, with 17 bases between the two ends. The germline V gene encodes CDR1 KGHSH and CDR2 LQKENI. CDR3 length equals 15 residues. CDR3 nucleotides: TGTGCCAGCTCACTTACTGGCCCGGGGGGGTCACCCCTCCACTTT. Its translation: CASSLTGPGGSPLHF. The full variable domain, its missing parts supplied by reference TRBV18 and TRBJ1-6, is NAGVMQNPRHLVRRRGQEARLRCSPMKGHSHVYWYRQLPEEGLKFMVYLQKENIIDESGMPKERFSAEFPKEGPSILRIQQVVRGDSAAYFCASSLTGPGGSPLHFGNGTRLTVT.

This chain uses TRBV4-1 with TRBJ1-1; TRBD1 matches at 7 bases. Germline CDR1 MGHRA, CDR2 YSYEKL. J gave up 7 bases and V 1 base, and 9 bases lay outside the gene matches. The CDR3 has 15 amino acids. CDR3 nucleotides: TGCGCCAGCAGCCAAGCCGGTGACAGGGTTAATGAAGCTTTCTTT. It encodes CASSQAGDRVNEAFF.